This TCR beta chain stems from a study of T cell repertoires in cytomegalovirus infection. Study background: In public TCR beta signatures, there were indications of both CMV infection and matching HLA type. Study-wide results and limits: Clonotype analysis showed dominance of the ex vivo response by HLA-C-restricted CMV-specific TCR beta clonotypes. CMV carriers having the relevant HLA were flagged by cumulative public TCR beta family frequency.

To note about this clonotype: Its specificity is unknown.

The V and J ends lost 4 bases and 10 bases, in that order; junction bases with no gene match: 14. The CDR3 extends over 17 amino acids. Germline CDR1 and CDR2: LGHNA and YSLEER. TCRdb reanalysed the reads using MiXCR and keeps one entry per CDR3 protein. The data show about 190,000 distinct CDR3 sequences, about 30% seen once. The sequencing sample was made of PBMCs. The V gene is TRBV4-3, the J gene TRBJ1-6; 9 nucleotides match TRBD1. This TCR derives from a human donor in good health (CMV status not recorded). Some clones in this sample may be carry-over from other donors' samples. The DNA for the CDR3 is TGCGCCAGCAGCCGCACCGAGGGGACAGGGCTAAAATCACCCCTCCACTTT. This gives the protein CASSRTEGTGLKSPLHF.